This TCR beta chain appears in the sequencing data of a study of T cell responses to AZD1222 COVID-19 vaccine (TCRdb year 2021). Background for the entire study: AZD1222 recipients given second doses at about 4 weeks or at about 12 weeks were pooled, since spike-specific TCR depth and breadth were not found to differ between the two schedules. TCR sequencing covered more than 230 trial participants: roughly 200 given two doses of AZD1222 and 26 given two doses of MenACWY control vaccine. Enrollment into the trials was organized by age into subgroups of 18-55, 56-69 and 70-plus years, and those subgroups contained approximately 150, 30 and 60 TCR-sequenced participants, respectively.

The CDR3 regions of human TCRbeta chains were subjected to immunosequencing. On the study's bioinformatics: TCRs in the repertoires were compared against a reference library of SARS-CoV-2-specific TCRs that had been generated with the MIRA antigen-specificity platform. Breadth was defined as the fraction of unique TCRs that were SARS-CoV-2-associated. Depth was defined as the fraction of total T cells that were SARS-CoV-2-associated. Each spike-specific TCR was assigned to its reactive spike region and to a CD4 or CD8 class using the MIRA data. Log10-transformed breadth and depth values were compared by one-way ANOVA with Sidak's multiple comparisons tests. TCRdb took over this immuneACCESS table, retaining in-frame rearrangements with V and J assigned. Such tables are incomplete; in checked studies, under half of the missing clones stem from an unresolved V gene, and the remainder is unexplained. V, J and clone size were drawn from that table, and D and trimming were deduced from the DNA. This sample is represented by more than 100,000 clones; around 87% of them were singletons. The top ten clonotypes cover around 1.2% of the sample.

Concerning this clone itself: No cognate antigen has been identified for it. The sample holds no much larger clone one base away, and base qualities are not on file.

Inclusive of the bounding cysteine and phenylalanine, the CDR3 is 15 residues long. The kept DNA is CDR3 alone, 45 bases in frame from the first base. For CDR1 and CDR2, the germline V gene lists SNHLY and FYNNEI. Relative to germline, V is missing 6 bases and J is missing 2 bases, with 8 bases of the junction outside any gene match. The intended sense of this specimen's time point label: baseline before first vaccination. Samples from vaccinated people were obtained from the UK trials COV001 and COV002, which included a single-blind randomized controlled phase 2/3 trial of AZD1222 (ChAdOx1 nCoV-19) in healthy adults. Trial participant PBMC samples were collected at day 0 and day 28 after the second dose for TCRbeta chain sequencing. The full study reports these points: The vaccine-associated CD4 TCRs covered the entire spike protein, and the dominant responses fell in regions 160-218 and 743-854. Epitopes outside the regions mutated in the B.1.351 and B.1.1.7 variants were reportedly recognized by nearly half of the unique spike-specific TCRs. Conclusions about previously exposed vaccinees are limited, since just a handful of AZD1222 recipients were seropositive for SARS-CoV-2 at baseline. Because no samples from the day 14 peak response were available, repertoires could be characterized only after the peak T cell response. Spike-specific TCR breadth and depth rose significantly after two AZD1222 doses compared with day 0 and with MenACWY recipients. In the small 56-69-year group, the increase in depth fell short of significance, most likely because of low power. Participants were mostly white British and included more females than males, and it was suggested by the authors that clonal diversity may have been underestimated.

The sample here was peripheral blood, taken on day 0 of AZD1222 vaccination. The sequence was collected from an adult in good health. This sequence uses TRBV2 and TRBJ2-3, and TRBD2 aligns with 7 junction nucleotides. CDR3 sequence: CASRLGAGVTDTQYF. The nucleotide sequence is given as TGTGCCAGCAGACTAGGGGCGGGGGTCACAGATACGCAGTATTTT.